Following are 31 T cell receptor beta chains from one sample sequenced in a study of T cells in localized non-small cell lung cancer. Profiled with immunoSEQ multiplex PCR; TCRdb holds only in-frame clones, not every one. The sample includes over 15,000 clones, around 83% of them seen just once. The specimen comprised peripheral blood, sampled before any cancer treatment. The source of these receptors is a female donor of 60 years or more with stage I lung adenocarcinoma.

This chain links TRBV7-9 with TRBJ1-1, with D unclear. Germline V gene lookup returns CDR1 SEHNR and CDR2 FQNEAQ (reference sequence). Trimming shortened V by 5 bases and J by 8 bases, and 15 bases separated the two germline ends. The CDR3 consists of 13 residues. The DNA for the CDR3 is TGTGCCAGCAGCCCAGGTCGGGCCGTCGAAGCTTTCTTT. Its protein product is CASSPGRAVEAFF.

V and J are TRBV5-4 and TRBJ2-1, with 9 positions matching TRBD2. The V gene end was trimmed by 7 bases and the J gene end by 8 bases; junction bases not matched to a gene: 4. CDR1 is SGHNT, CDR2 YYREEE, per germline (reference sequence). The CDR3 covers 12 residues. The CDR3: CASGSGGHEQFF. The CDR3 DNA reads as TGTGCCAGCGGTAGCGGGGGCCATGAGCAGTTCTTC.

V and J are TRBV7-9 and TRBJ1-2; D may be TRBD1 (5 bases). Germline CDR1 reads SEHNR; CDR2 reads FQNEAQ (reference sequence). V was clipped by 3 bases and J by 7 bases, with 15 bases between them. The CDR3 extends over 14 amino acids. CDR3 nucleotides: TGTGCCAGCAGCTTGAATGAGGGGTGGGGTGGCTACACCTTC. This encodes CASSLNEGWGGYTF.

The chain joins TRBV6-5 to TRBJ2-3; 11 bases map to TRBD2. Trimming at V came to 8 bases and at J to 1 base, leaving 5 bases not matched to a gene. The CDR3 extends over 15 amino acids. In germline, CDR1 is MNHEY, CDR2 SVGAGI. The chain's CDR3 is CASLSGGAGTDTQYF. The CDR3 DNA reads TGTGCCAGCCTTAGCGGGGGGGCAGGCACAGATACGCAGTATTTT.

This chain uses TRBV19 with TRBJ2-1; 8 positions match TRBD2. Germline CDR1 reads LNHDA; CDR2 reads SQIVND (reference sequence). This CDR3 contains 16 residues. V dropped 0 bases and J dropped 4; count of bases not matched to a gene: 5. In DNA form, the CDR3 reads TGTGCCAGTAGTATAGAGGCGGCGGGGGGTTACAATGAGCAGTTCTTC. Amino acid sequence: CASSIEAAGGYNEQFF.

This chain links TRBV7-9 with TRBJ1-2; D is perhaps TRBD1 (5 bases). The germline gives CDR1 SEHNR, CDR2 FQNEAQ (reference sequence). This CDR3 comprises 14 residues. Trimming shortened V by 6 bases and J by 4 bases, and 15 bases separated the two germline ends. CDR3 nucleotide sequence: TGTGCCAGCAGTCCAACGCCGGGGACCTATGGCTACACCTTC. Protein product: CASSPTPGTYGYTF.

V and J are TRBV11-1 and TRBJ2-3; D uncertain. The length of the CDR3 is 16 residues. In germline, CDR1 is SGHAT, CDR2 FQDESV (reference sequence). V gave up 5 bases and J gave up 0 bases, with 15 bases separating them. Here the CDR3 reads CASSISTSGSTDTQYF. CDR3 DNA: TGTGCCAGCAGCATCTCAACATCCGGCAGCACAGATACGCAGTATTTT. Full variable domain (rest looked up from reference TRBV11-1 and TRBJ2-3): EAEVAQSPRYKITEKSQAVAFWCDPISGHATLYWYRQILGQGPELLVQFQDESVVDDSQLPKDRFSAERLKGVDSTLKIQPAELGDSAMYLCASSISTSGSTDTQYFGPGTRLTVL.

The CDR3 region has the DNA TGTGCCAGCAGGGACAGGGGGATCTTGGGTCACTCTGGAAACACCATATATTTT. It codes for CASRDRGILGHSGNTIYF. The chain uses TRBV7-2 and TRBJ1-3; 10 bases are shared with TRBD1. Per the germline V gene, CDR1 is SGHTA and CDR2 is FQGNSA. This CDR3 is 18 amino acids long. J gave up 0 bases and V 6 bases, and 11 bases lay outside the gene matches.

The gene calls are TRBV6-1 and TRBJ1-2; D unresolved. Germline CDR1 and CDR2: MNHNS and SASEGT. This CDR3 has 15 residues. The V and J ends lost 4 bases and 3 bases respectively, with 15 bases between them. CDR3 nucleotide sequence: TGTGCCAGCAGTGCTCCGGGGAATCTTTACTATGGCTACACCTTC. It translates to CASSAPGNLYYGYTF.

V gene TRBV5-5 combines with J gene TRBJ1-2; D gene uncertain. V was cut by 2 bases and J by 4 bases, with 12 bases left in between. The CDR3 has 14 amino acids. Germline CDR1 SGHKS, CDR2 YYEKEE (reference sequence). The CDR3 spells CASSLGNSFYGYTF. In nucleotides, the CDR3 is TGTGCCAGCAGCTTAGGGAACAGTTTCTATGGCTACACCTTC. The full variable domain, completed using reference TRBV5-5 and TRBJ1-2, is DAGVTQSPTHLIKTRGQQVTLRCSPISGHKSVSWYQQVLGQGPQFIFQYYEKEERGRGNFPDRFSARQFPNYSSELNVNALLLGDSALYLCASSLGNSFYGYTFGSGTRLTVV.

Written as DNA, the CDR3 is TGTGCCAGCAGTTTCCAAAGCACTCCAAGTAGCAATGAGCAGTTCTTC. Amino acids: CASSFQSTPSSNEQFF. The chain is built from TRBV27 and TRBJ2-1, with D unresolved. Germline lookup yields CDR1 MNHEY and CDR2 SMNVEV (reference sequence). V dropped 3 bases and J dropped 6 bases, with 18 bases sitting between them. The CDR3 runs 16 residues.

This chain links TRBV29-1 with TRBJ1-4; 9 bases map to TRBD1. V lost 4 bases to trimming and J lost 7 bases; unmatched junction nucleotides: 1. The CDR3 length is 12 residues. Germline values: CDR1 SQVTM, CDR2 ANQGSEA. CDR3 nucleotide sequence: TGCAGCGTTGGACAGGGGGGTGAAAAACTGTTTTTT. Its translation is CSVGQGGEKLFF.

This clone was detected only a few times. The chain links TRBV25-1 to TRBJ1-1; 9 bases fit TRBD1. CDR1 is MGHDK, CDR2 SYGVNS, per germline. Trimming removed 6 bases from V and 6 bases from J; junction bases left unmatched: 5. The CDR3 is made up of 13 amino acids. CDR3 in amino acids: CASSLQGAAEAFF. The DNA for the CDR3 is TGTGCCAGCAGCCTACAGGGGGCGGCTGAAGCTTTCTTT.

This clone has a handful of counts. The chain links TRBV27 to TRBJ2-5; TRBD1 might be the D (6 bases). Germline V lookup: CDR1 MNHEY, CDR2 SMNVEV (reference sequence). Trimming left V 3 bases short and J 1 base short, with 15 bases between. This CDR3 spans 16 amino acids. CDR3 nucleotides: TGTGCCAGCAGTTTTTTCGGGGACAAATTCCAAGAGACCCAGTACTTC. This codes for CASSFFGDKFQETQYF.

This clone was observed a few times. This chain connects TRBV4-3 to TRBJ1-1; D might be TRBD1 (6 bases). This CDR3 has 16 amino acids. V was trimmed by 3 bases and J by 5 bases, leaving 19 bases between them. The V gene's germline CDR1 is LGHNA and CDR2 YSLEER. CDR3 bases: TGCGCCAGCAGCCACTCCCGAGGGTCAGGGGATACTGAAGCTTTCTTT. This translates into CASSHSRGSGDTEAFF.

The genes are TRBV5-1 and TRBJ2-1, with no clear D. The CDR3 is 13 amino acids. Germline CDR1 is SGHRS and CDR2 is YFSETQ. The germline V and J ends were trimmed by 0 bases and 4 bases, with 5 bases remaining between them. Here the CDR3 DNA reads TGCGCCAGCAGCTTGGACATATACAATGAGCAGTTCTTC. Translation: CASSLDIYNEQFF.

The gene calls are TRBV7-9 and TRBJ1-4; D gene ambiguous. The CDR3 loop spans 13 amino acids. Germline assignment: CDR1 SEHNR and CDR2 FQNEAQ (reference sequence). The V and J ends lost 3 bases and 6 bases respectively, with 8 bases between them. The CDR3 loop is CASSFAGDEKLFF. The CDR3 DNA follows: TGTGCCAGCAGCTTTGCTGGGGATGAAAAACTGTTTTTT.

The chain has TRBV19 and TRBJ1-2, with 7 bases lining up with TRBD1. Germline CDR1 is LNHDA and CDR2 is SQIVND (reference sequence). The CDR3 is 11 amino acids. J gave up 8 bases and V 6 bases, and 3 bases lay outside the gene matches. In nucleotides, the CDR3 is TGTGCCAGTAGCCACAGGGGCGGCTACACCTTC. Encoded protein: CASSHRGGYTF.

V usage is TRBV9 and J usage is TRBJ2-3; D is uncertain. The CDR3 is 12 amino acids. Looked up from germline, CDR1 is SGDLS and CDR2 is YYNGEE. Between the trimmed V and J ends, which lost 0 bases and 3 bases, there was a span of 2 bases. The chain's CDR3 is CASSVATDTQYF. The CDR3 nucleotides are TGTGCCAGCAGCGTAGCGACAGATACGCAGTATTTT.

The chain has TRBV10-3 and TRBJ1-2, with a weak D call TRBD1 (5 bases). Germline V gene lookup returns CDR1 ENHRY and CDR2 SYGVKD. The ends were cut back, 4 bases at V and 6 bases at J, with 12 bases in the middle. The CDR3 has 13 residues. The CDR3 region has the DNA TGTGCCATCAGTGTGCAGGGCCCTAATGGCTACACCTTC. Translation gives CAISVQGPNGYTF.

The CDR3 protein is CASSPQWGQGNTEAFF. CDR3 sequence (DNA): TGTGCCAGTAGTCCCCAGTGGGGACAGGGGAACACTGAAGCTTTCTTT. The gene calls are TRBV19 and TRBJ1-1; 9 bases agree with TRBD1. CDR3 length equals 16 residues. Germline CDR1 and CDR2: LNHDA and SQIVND (reference sequence). Trimming removed 5 bases from V and 1 base from J; junction bases left unmatched: 8.

The V call is TRBV20-1, the J call TRBJ1-4; D is unresolved. The CDR3 spans 11 residues. Deletions cut 0 bases from V and 8 bases from J, with 4 bases between. Germline values: CDR1 DFQATT, CDR2 SNEGSKA (reference sequence). CDR3 sequence (DNA): TGCAGTGCTAGAGATCGGGAAAAACTGTTTTTT. This encodes CSARDREKLFF.

This chain uses TRBV2 with TRBJ2-7, with unresolved D. The CDR3 runs 14 residues. Germline values: CDR1 SNHLY, CDR2 FYNNEI. V lost 5 bases and J 5 bases, leaving 16 bases between the germline ends. The CDR3: CASSLTWVLDEQYF. CDR3 nucleotides: TGTGCCAGCAGTCTCACATGGGTATTGGACGAGCAGTACTTC.

This rearrangement joins TRBV6-1 to TRBJ2-5; D may be TRBD1 (5 bases). The CDR3 is made up of 15 amino acids. V was pared by 6 bases and J by 5 bases, with 19 bases between. Germline CDR1 and CDR2: MNHNS and SASEGT. CDR3 nucleotide sequence: TGTGCCAGCAGCGGAGACAGTGGGGAATGGGAGACCCAGTACTTC. This translates into CASSGDSGEWETQYF.

This clone has a handful of counts. The DNA of the CDR3 is TGCGCCAGCAGCTTGGAACCCTATGGCTACACCTTC. Translating it yields CASSLEPYGYTF. This chain uses TRBV5-1 with TRBJ1-2; no firm D call. The CDR3 is 12 amino acids. Trimming pared 0 bases from V and 4 bases from J, leaving 4 bases between. Per the germline V gene, CDR1 is SGHRS and CDR2 is YFSETQ.

V usage is TRBV2 and J usage is TRBJ1-6; 8 bases line up with TRBD1. The CDR3 sequence is 14 residues long. The J segment lost 7 bases and the V segment lost 6 bases, leaving 5 bases of the junction unmatched. Germline assignment: CDR1 SNHLY and CDR2 FYNNEI. The CDR3 spells CASSDRGTNSPLHF. For the CDR3, the DNA is TGTGCCAGCAGCGACAGGGGTACGAATTCACCCCTCCACTTT. Drawing the rest from reference TRBV2 and TRBJ1-6, the complete variable domain is EPEVTQTPSHQVTQMGQEVILRCVPISNHLYFYWYRQILGQKVEFLVSFYNNEISEKSEIFDDQFSVERPDGSNFTLKIRSTKLEDSAMYFCASSDRGTNSPLHFGNGTRLTVT.

This clone showed up just once. The chain links TRBV9 to TRBJ2-1; 13 bases align to TRBD2. The V segment lost 4 bases and the J segment 0 bases; nucleotides outside the gene matches: 13. The CDR3 sequence is 20 residues long. Germline-derived CDR1 and CDR2 are SGDLS and YYNGEE. CDR3 DNA: TGTGCCAGCAGCCTTCGCGGGACTAGCGGGACAATTAGCTCCTACAATGAGCAGTTCTTC. Translated, it gives CASSLRGTSGTISSYNEQFF.

This sequence joins TRBV20-1 and TRBJ1-1, with TRBD1 matching 7 bases. CDR1 and CDR2 from the germline V gene are DFQATT and SNEGSKA (reference sequence). The V and J ends lost 0 bases and 12 bases, in that order; junction bases with no gene match: 4. The CDR3 totals 11 residues. The CDR3: CSARDSTGTFF. Here the CDR3 DNA reads TGCAGTGCTAGAGATTCGACAGGGACTTTCTTT.

This sequence joins TRBV6-5 and TRBJ1-6; TRBD1 might be the D (5 bases). The CDR3 has 14 amino acids. From germline, CDR1 is MNHEY and CDR2 SVGAGI. The V end was cut by 10 bases, the J end by 8 bases, with 18 bases between. In DNA, the CDR3 is TGTGCCACTAGTCGGGGCAGTAGCGATTCACCCCTCCACTTT. Amino acids: CATSRGSSDSPLHF.

The chain carries TRBV7-2 and TRBJ1-1; D may be TRBD1 (5 bases). Germline values: CDR1 SGHTA, CDR2 FQGNSA. This CDR3 region has 13 residues. Deletions cut 4 bases from V and 1 base from J, with 7 bases between. The CDR3 protein is CASSSGWNTEAFF. CDR3 bases: TGTGCCAGCAGCTCAGGGTGGAACACTGAAGCTTTCTTT. Full variable domain (rest looked up from reference TRBV7-2 and TRBJ1-1): GAGVSQSPSNKVTEKGKDVELRCDPISGHTALYWYRQSLGQGLEFLIYFQGNSAPDKSGLPSDRFSAERTGGSVSTLTIQRTQQEDSAVYLCASSSGWNTEAFFGQGTRLTVV.

V usage is TRBV6-5 and J usage is TRBJ2-7, with TRBD2 matching over 7 bases. After removal of 11 bases from V and 3 bases from J, the junction contained 4 bases not matched to a gene. The CDR3 is made up of 11 amino acids. The germline CDR1 and CDR2 sequences are MNHEY and SVGAGI. The CDR3 protein is CAGGRGYEQYF. The CDR3 DNA is TGTGCCGGAGGGAGGGGCTACGAGCAGTACTTC.